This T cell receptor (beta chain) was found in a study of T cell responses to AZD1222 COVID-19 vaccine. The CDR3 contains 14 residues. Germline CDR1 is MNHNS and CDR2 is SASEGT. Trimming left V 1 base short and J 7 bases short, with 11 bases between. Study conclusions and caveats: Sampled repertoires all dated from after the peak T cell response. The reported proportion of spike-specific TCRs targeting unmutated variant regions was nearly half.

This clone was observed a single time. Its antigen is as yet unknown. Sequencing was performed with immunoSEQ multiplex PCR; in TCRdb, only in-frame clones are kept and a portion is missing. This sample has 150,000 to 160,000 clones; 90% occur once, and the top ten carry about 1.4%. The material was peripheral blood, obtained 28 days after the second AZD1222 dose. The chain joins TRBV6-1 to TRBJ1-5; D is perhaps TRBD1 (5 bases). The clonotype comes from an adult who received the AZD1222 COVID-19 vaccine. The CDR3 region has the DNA TGTGCCAGCAGTGAAGGGGGCAGGGAACAGCCCCAGCATTTT. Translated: CASSEGGREQPQHF.